The entry below describes one T cell receptor beta chain. Here immunoSEQ multiplex PCR was the method, and the copy in TCRdb shows in-frame clones only, minus some. The sample lists over 150,000 clones, over 75% seen once, with 6% to 8% in the top ten. This sample was taken from a study of T cell responses to AZD1222 COVID-19 vaccine. In germline, CDR1 is SEHNR, CDR2 FQNEAQ (reference sequence). The CDR3 spans 15 residues. The ends lost 5 bases at V and 0 bases at J; junction bases unmatched: 4. V gene TRBV7-9 combines with J gene TRBJ1-1; 9 nucleotides match TRBD1. The receptor was derived from an adult in good health. The sequences come from peripheral blood, collected on day 0 of AZD1222 vaccination. CDR3 in DNA: TGTGCCAGCAGCCCCGGGACAGGGATGAACACTGAAGCTTTCTTT. Amino acids: CASSPGTGMNTEAFF.